This record covers a single T cell receptor (beta chain). The ends lost 7 bases at V and 4 bases at J; junction bases unmatched: 9. Germline loops: CDR1 SGDLS, CDR2 YYNGEE. The CDR3 has 16 amino acids. The sample belongs to a study of molecular identifiers for immune sequencing clone quantification. Previously reported methods and listed TCR primers produced the bulk TCR libraries. MiXCR was run by TCRdb on the PCR reads, yielding one entry per CDR3 protein. The table lists 460,000 or so distinct CDR3 sequences, around 25% of them singletons, with 0.76% in the top ten. The sample consisted of naive CD8+ T cells from blood, with Jurkat cell RNA spiked in. Subset noted: FACS-sorted CD8+CD4-CCR7+CD45RA+ naive T cells. The TCR originated in a human donor in good health. Some libraries in this study had Jurkat cell RNA spiked in. J is TRBJ2-5 and V is TRBV9; 14 bases are a match to TRBD2. CDR3 coding DNA: TGTGCCAGCTCCCAGGGGGGGACTAGCGGGGGAGAGACCCAGTACTTC. It yields the protein CASSQGGTSGGETQYF.